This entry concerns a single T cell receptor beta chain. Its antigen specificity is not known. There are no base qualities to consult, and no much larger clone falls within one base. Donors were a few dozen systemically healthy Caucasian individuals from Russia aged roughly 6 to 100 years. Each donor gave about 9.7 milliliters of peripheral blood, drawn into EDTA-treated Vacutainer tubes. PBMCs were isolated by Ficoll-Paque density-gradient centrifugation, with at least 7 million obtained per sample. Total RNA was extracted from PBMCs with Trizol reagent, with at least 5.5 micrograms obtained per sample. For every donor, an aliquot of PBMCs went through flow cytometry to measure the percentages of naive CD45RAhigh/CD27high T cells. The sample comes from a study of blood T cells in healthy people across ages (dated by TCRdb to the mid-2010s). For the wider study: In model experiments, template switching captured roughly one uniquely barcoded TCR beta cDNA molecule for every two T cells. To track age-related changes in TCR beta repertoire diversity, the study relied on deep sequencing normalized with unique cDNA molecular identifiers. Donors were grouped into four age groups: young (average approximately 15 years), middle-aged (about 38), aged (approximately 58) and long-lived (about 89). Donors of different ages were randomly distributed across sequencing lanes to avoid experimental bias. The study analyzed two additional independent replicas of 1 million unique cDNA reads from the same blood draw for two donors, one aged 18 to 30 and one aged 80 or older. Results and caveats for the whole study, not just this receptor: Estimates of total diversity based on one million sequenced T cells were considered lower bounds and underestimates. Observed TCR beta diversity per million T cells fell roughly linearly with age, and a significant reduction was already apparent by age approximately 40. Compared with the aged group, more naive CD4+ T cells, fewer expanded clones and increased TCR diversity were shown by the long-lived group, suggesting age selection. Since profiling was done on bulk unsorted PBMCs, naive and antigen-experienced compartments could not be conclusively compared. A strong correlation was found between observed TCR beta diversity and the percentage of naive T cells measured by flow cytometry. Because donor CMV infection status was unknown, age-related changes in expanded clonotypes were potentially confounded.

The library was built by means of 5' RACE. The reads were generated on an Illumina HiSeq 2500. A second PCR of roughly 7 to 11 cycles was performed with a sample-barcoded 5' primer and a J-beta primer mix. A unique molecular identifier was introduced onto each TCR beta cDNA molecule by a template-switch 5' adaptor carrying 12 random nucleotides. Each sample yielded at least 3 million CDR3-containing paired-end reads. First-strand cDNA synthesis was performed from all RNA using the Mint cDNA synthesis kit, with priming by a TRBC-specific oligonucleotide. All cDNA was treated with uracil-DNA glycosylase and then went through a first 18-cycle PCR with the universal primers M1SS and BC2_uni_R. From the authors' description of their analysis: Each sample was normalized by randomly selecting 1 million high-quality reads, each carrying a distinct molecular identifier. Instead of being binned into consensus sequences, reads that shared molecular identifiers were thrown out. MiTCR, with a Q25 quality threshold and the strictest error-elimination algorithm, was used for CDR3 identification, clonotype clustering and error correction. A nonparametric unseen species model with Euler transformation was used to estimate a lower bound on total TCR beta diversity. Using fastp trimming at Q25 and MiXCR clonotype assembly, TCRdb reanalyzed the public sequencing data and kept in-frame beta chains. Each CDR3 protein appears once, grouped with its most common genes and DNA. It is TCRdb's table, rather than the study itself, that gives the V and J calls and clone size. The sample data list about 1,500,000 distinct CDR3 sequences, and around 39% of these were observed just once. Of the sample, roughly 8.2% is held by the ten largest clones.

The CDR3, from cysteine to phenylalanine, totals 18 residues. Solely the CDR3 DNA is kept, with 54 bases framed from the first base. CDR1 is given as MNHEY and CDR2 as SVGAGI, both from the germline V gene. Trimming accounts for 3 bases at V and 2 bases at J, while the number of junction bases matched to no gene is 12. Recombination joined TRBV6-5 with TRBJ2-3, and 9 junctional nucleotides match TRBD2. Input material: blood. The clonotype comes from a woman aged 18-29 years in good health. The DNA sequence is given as TGTGCCAGCAGTTATTCGCTAAGACTAGCGGCTGACACAGATACGCAGTATTTT. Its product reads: CASSYSLRLAADTDTQYF.